This is a list of T cell receptor beta chains from one sample in a study of shared clonotypes between healthy human individuals. Profiling relied on immunoSEQ multiplex PCR, and the TCRdb table lists in-frame clones only, not all of them. The sample holds about 340,000 clones, around 70% seen once. Source material: memory CD4+ T cells sorted from blood. The receptors stem from a man between 25 and 39 years old in good health. CDR3s include the opening cysteine and the closing phenylalanine or tryptophan. A D gene is named only where the DNA matches it firmly. The size field is filled for only some rows; it gives once, few, many or a size class.

d_call: -; v_call: TRBV11-2; clone_size: -; j_call: TRBJ1-2; cdr3_aa: CASSFGREYGYTF; cdr3_nt: TGTGCCAGCAGCTTTGGCAGGGAATATGGCTACACCTTC
d_call: -; v_call: TRBV7-9; clone_size: -; j_call: TRBJ1-5; cdr3_aa: CASSLWIGPGRAGQPQHF; cdr3_nt: TGTGCCAGCAGCTTGTGGATTGGTCCAGGCAGGGCGGGGCAGCCCCAGCATTTT
d_call: -; v_call: TRBV19; clone_size: -; j_call: TRBJ1-2; cdr3_aa: CASSPGTGDYGYTF; cdr3_nt: TGTGCCAGTAGTCCCGGGACGGGGGACTATGGCTACACCTTC
d_call: TRBD2; v_call: TRBV29-1; clone_size: -; j_call: TRBJ2-1; cdr3_aa: CSVGTLSGSPYNEQFF; cdr3_nt: TGCAGCGTTGGGACCCTAAGCGGGAGCCCCTACAATGAGCAGTTCTTC
d_call: -; v_call: TRBV11-1; clone_size: -; j_call: TRBJ2-1; cdr3_aa: CASSPQNSYNEQFF; cdr3_nt: TGTGCCAGCAGCCCCCAAAACAGCTACAATGAGCAGTTCTTC
d_call: -; v_call: TRBV30; clone_size: once; j_call: TRBJ1-1; cdr3_aa: CAWTRGPPNTEAFF; cdr3_nt: TGTGCCTGGACTAGGGGCCCCCCGAACACTGAAGCTTTCTTT
d_call: -; v_call: TRBV2; clone_size: -; j_call: TRBJ2-7; cdr3_aa: CASSAKRVGAYEQYF; cdr3_nt: TGTGCCAGCAGTGCAAAACGCGTGGGGGCCTACGAGCAGTACTTC
d_call: TRBD2; v_call: TRBV4-1; clone_size: -; j_call: TRBJ2-3; cdr3_aa: CASSQVAGGPTDTQYF; cdr3_nt: TGCGCCAGCAGCCAAGTAGCGGGAGGGCCAACAGATACGCAGTATTTT
d_call: -; v_call: TRBV7-2; clone_size: -; j_call: TRBJ2-2; cdr3_aa: CASSLGGVNTGELFF; cdr3_nt: TGTGCCAGCAGCTTGGGCGGGGTGAACACCGGGGAGCTGTTTTTT
d_call: -; v_call: TRBV19; clone_size: -; j_call: TRBJ2-7; cdr3_aa: CASSRDRPPYGEQYF; cdr3_nt: TGTGCCAGTAGTCGCGACCGACCCCCTTACGGAGAGCAGTACTTC
d_call: TRBD1; v_call: TRBV19; clone_size: -; j_call: TRBJ2-5; cdr3_aa: CASSMGRGRGSQETQYF; cdr3_nt: TGTGCCAGTAGTATGGGCCGGGGCAGGGGGAGTCAAGAGACCCAGTACTTC
d_call: TRBD2; v_call: TRBV5-5; clone_size: few; j_call: TRBJ2-7; cdr3_aa: CASSRRGEANEQYF; cdr3_nt: TGTGCCAGCAGCCGACGGGGGGAGGCGAACGAGCAGTACTTC
d_call: -; v_call: TRBV7-8; clone_size: many; j_call: TRBJ1-1; cdr3_aa: CASSQKLQGVAAFF; cdr3_nt: TGTGCCAGCAGCCAGAAATTACAGGGCGTAGCAGCTTTCTTT
d_call: -; v_call: TRBV10-2; clone_size: -; j_call: TRBJ1-1; cdr3_aa: CASRGRANTEAFF; cdr3_nt: TGCGCCAGCAGGGGTAGGGCCAACACTGAAGCTTTCTTT
d_call: -; v_call: TRBV6-6; clone_size: -; j_call: TRBJ2-7; cdr3_aa: CASSPYGRSGYEQYF; cdr3_nt: TGTGCCAGCAGCCCTTATGGTAGATCGGGCTACGAGCAGTACTTC
d_call: -; v_call: TRBV6-1; clone_size: -; j_call: TRBJ2-1; cdr3_aa: CASSESQRRQFF; cdr3_nt: TGTGCCAGCAGTGAATCTCAACGGAGGCAGTTCTTC
d_call: -; v_call: TRBV9; clone_size: -; j_call: TRBJ1-5; cdr3_aa: CASSPRGGMNQPQHF; cdr3_nt: TGTGCCAGCAGCCCCCGAGGGGGTATGAATCAGCCCCAGCATTTT